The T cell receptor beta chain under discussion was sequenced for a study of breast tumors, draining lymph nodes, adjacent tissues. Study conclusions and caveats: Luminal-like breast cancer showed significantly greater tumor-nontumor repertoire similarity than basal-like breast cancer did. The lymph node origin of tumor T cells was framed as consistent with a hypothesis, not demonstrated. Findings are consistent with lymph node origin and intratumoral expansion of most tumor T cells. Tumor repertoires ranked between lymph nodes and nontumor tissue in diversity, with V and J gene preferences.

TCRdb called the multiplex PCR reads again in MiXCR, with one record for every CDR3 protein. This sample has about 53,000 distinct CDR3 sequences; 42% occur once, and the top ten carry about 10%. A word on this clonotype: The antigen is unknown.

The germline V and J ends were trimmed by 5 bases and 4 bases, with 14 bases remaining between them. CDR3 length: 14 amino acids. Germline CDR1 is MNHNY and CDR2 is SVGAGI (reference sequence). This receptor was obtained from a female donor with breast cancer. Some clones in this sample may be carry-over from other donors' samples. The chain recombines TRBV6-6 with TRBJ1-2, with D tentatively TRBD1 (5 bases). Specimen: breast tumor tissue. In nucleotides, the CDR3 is TGTGCCAGCAGTCCCGGGGCAGCGAGCTATGGCTACACCTTC. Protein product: CASSPGAASYGYTF.